These T cell receptor beta chains were read from a single sample in a study of a mutant IDH1 vaccine in newly diagnosed glioma. No antigen has been identified for these receptors. Generated by immunoSEQ multiplex PCR, the TCRdb table keeps only in-frame clones and is missing some. The sample has over 50,000 clones; less than 85% are singletons. This specimen was PBMCs, taken from a glioma patient whose treatment included an IDH1 peptide vaccine. These receptors came from a woman aged 40 to 55 with glioma. Some clones in this sample may be carry-over from other donors' samples. Both conserved end residues are part of each CDR3. D genes are given only for firm matches. Clone sizes are given selectively: once, few, many, or a class where the clone is expanded.

d_gene: TRBD2
j_gene: TRBJ2-2
abundance: -
len: 18
v_gene: TRBV5-6
CDR3aa: CASSWTASGGARTGELFF
CDR3nt: TGTGCCAGCAGCTGGACGGCTAGCGGGGGGGCGAGGACCGGGGAGCTGTTTTTT

d_gene: TRBD1
j_gene: TRBJ2-7
abundance: -
len: 14
v_gene: TRBV5-1
CDR3aa: CASSPGQPPYEQYF
CDR3nt: TGCGCCAGCAGCCCGGGACAGCCTCCCTACGAGCAGTACTTC

d_gene: -
j_gene: TRBJ2-7
abundance: -
len: 16
v_gene: TRBV4-3
CDR3aa: CASSPLGGAGSYEQYF
CDR3nt: TGCGCCAGCAGCCCCTTGGGGGGCGCGGGCTCCTACGAGCAGTACTTC

d_gene: -
j_gene: TRBJ2-7
abundance: few
len: 11
v_gene: TRBV4-2
CDR3aa: CASRQGYEQYF
CDR3nt: TGTGCCAGCAGACAGGGCTACGAGCAGTACTTC

d_gene: TRBD1
j_gene: TRBJ1-6
abundance: -
len: 15
v_gene: TRBV15
CDR3aa: CATSAYTGVYSPLHF
CDR3nt: TGTGCCACCAGCGCTTATACAGGGGTGTATTCACCCCTCCACTTT

d_gene: -
j_gene: TRBJ1-1
abundance: -
len: 14
v_gene: TRBV5-1
CDR3aa: CASSLAATGTEAFF
CDR3nt: TGCGCCAGCAGCTTGGCAGCGACAGGCACTGAAGCTTTCTTT

d_gene: TRBD2
j_gene: TRBJ2-2
abundance: -
len: 14
v_gene: TRBV10-3
CDR3aa: CAISKRGDGGELFF
CDR3nt: TGTGCCATCAGTAAGCGGGGGGATGGCGGGGAGCTGTTTTTT

d_gene: -
j_gene: TRBJ2-5
abundance: -
len: 16
v_gene: TRBV7-2
CDR3aa: CASSITIGGARETQYF
CDR3nt: TGTGCCAGCAGTATAACCATAGGGGGGGCGAGAGAGACCCAGTACTTC

d_gene: TRBD1
j_gene: TRBJ1-2
abundance: -
len: 12
v_gene: TRBV30
CDR3aa: CAWGVQGNGYTF
CDR3nt: TGTGCCTGGGGTGTACAGGGGAACGGCTACACCTTC

d_gene: -
j_gene: TRBJ2-1
abundance: -
len: 13
v_gene: TRBV7-2
CDR3aa: CASSFGYYNEQFF
CDR3nt: TGTGCCAGCAGCTTTGGGTATTACAATGAGCAGTTCTTC

d_gene: TRBD2
j_gene: TRBJ2-3
abundance: -
len: 10
v_gene: TRBV6-6
CDR3aa: CASREGSQYF
CDR3nt: TGTGCCTCCCGGGAGGGTTCGCAGTATTTT

d_gene: -
j_gene: TRBJ1-1
abundance: few
len: 12
v_gene: TRBV30
CDR3aa: CAWSVQGGEAFF
CDR3nt: TGTGCCTGGAGTGTACAAGGTGGTGAAGCTTTCTTT

d_gene: TRBD1
j_gene: TRBJ1-4
abundance: -
len: 15
v_gene: TRBV5-4
CDR3aa: CASSVQQGANEKLFF
CDR3nt: TGTGCCAGCAGCGTACAACAGGGGGCAAATGAAAAACTGTTTTTT

d_gene: -
j_gene: TRBJ1-1
abundance: -
len: 16
v_gene: TRBV9
CDR3aa: CASSPRGERRPTEAFF
CDR3nt: TGTGCCAGCAGCCCCCGAGGGGAACGAAGGCCCACTGAAGCTTTCTTT

d_gene: -
j_gene: TRBJ1-2
abundance: few
len: 15
v_gene: TRBV5-1
CDR3aa: CASSLIEGGTYGYTF
CDR3nt: TGCGCCAGCAGCTTGATAGAGGGTGGGACTTATGGCTACACCTTC

d_gene: -
j_gene: TRBJ1-2
abundance: -
len: 13
v_gene: TRBV25-1
CDR3aa: CASSETAFYGYTF
CDR3nt: TGTGCCAGCAGTGAAACGGCATTCTATGGCTACACCTTC

d_gene: -
j_gene: TRBJ1-6
abundance: -
len: 15
v_gene: TRBV15
CDR3aa: CATSVEEVYNSPLHF
CDR3nt: TGTGCCACCAGCGTAGAGGAAGTCTATAATTCACCCCTCCACTTT

d_gene: -
j_gene: TRBJ2-3
abundance: few
len: 13
v_gene: TRBV29-1
CDR3aa: CSVEQDLTDTQYF
CDR3nt: TGCAGCGTTGAACAAGACCTCACAGATACGCAGTATTTT

d_gene: TRBD1
j_gene: TRBJ2-3
abundance: -
len: 14
v_gene: TRBV19
CDR3aa: CASSIGTGTDTQYF
CDR3nt: TGTGCCAGTAGTATCGGGACAGGAACAGATACGCAGTATTTT

d_gene: -
j_gene: TRBJ1-5
abundance: few
len: 14
v_gene: TRBV30
CDR3aa: CAWSAQGGDQPQHF
CDR3nt: TGTGCCTGGAGTGCACAGGGAGGAGATCAGCCCCAGCATTTT

d_gene: -
j_gene: TRBJ1-6
abundance: -
len: 15
v_gene: TRBV11-2
CDR3aa: CASSPGSSYNSPLHF
CDR3nt: TGTGCCAGCAGCCCAGGTAGCTCCTATAATTCACCCCTCCACTTT

d_gene: -
j_gene: TRBJ1-4
abundance: -
len: 12
v_gene: TRBV30
CDR3aa: CAWSVTGEKLFF
CDR3nt: TGTGCCTGGAGTGTAACTGGGGAAAAACTGTTTTTT

d_gene: TRBD2
j_gene: TRBJ2-7
abundance: -
len: 16
v_gene: TRBV18
CDR3aa: CASSPPRLAGSYEQYF
CDR3nt: TGTGCCAGCTCACCACCGAGGCTAGCGGGATCCTACGAGCAGTACTTC

d_gene: -
j_gene: TRBJ2-5
abundance: -
len: 14
v_gene: TRBV5-1
CDR3aa: CASSLAQPQETQYF
CDR3nt: TGCGCCAGCAGCTTGGCGCAGCCTCAAGAGACCCAGTACTTC

d_gene: TRBD1
j_gene: TRBJ2-3
abundance: -
len: 15
v_gene: TRBV11-2
CDR3aa: CASSLGRGSTDTQYF
CDR3nt: TGTGCCAGCAGCTTAGGCAGGGGGAGCACAGATACGCAGTATTTT

d_gene: -
j_gene: TRBJ1-4
abundance: -
len: 13
v_gene: TRBV11-2
CDR3aa: CATTLRPNEKLFF
CDR3nt: TGTGCCACCACGCTGCGACCTAATGAAAAACTGTTTTTT

d_gene: -
j_gene: TRBJ1-5
abundance: once
len: 16
v_gene: TRBV6-6
CDR3aa: CASRDTRGGGDQPQHF
CDR3nt: TGTGCCAGCAGGGACACCCGGGGTGGGGGAGATCAGCCCCAGCATTTT

d_gene: -
j_gene: TRBJ1-3
abundance: -
len: 15
v_gene: TRBV10-2
CDR3aa: CASSPQIGFGNTIYF
CDR3nt: TGCGCCAGCAGTCCCCAGATAGGGTTTGGAAACACCATATATTTT

d_gene: -
j_gene: TRBJ1-1
abundance: -
len: 13
v_gene: TRBV7-6
CDR3aa: CASSPGMNTEAFF
CDR3nt: TGTGCCAGCAGTCCCGGGATGAACACTGAAGCTTTCTTT

d_gene: TRBD2
j_gene: TRBJ2-5
abundance: -
len: 17
v_gene: TRBV11-2
CDR3aa: CASSPRTSATYQETQYF
CDR3nt: TGTGCCAGCAGCCCCCGGACTAGCGCAACGTACCAAGAGACCCAGTACTTC

d_gene: -
j_gene: TRBJ1-2
abundance: -
len: 13
v_gene: TRBV30
CDR3aa: CAWSVRRNYGYTF
CDR3nt: TGTGCCTGGAGTGTACGACGGAACTATGGCTACACCTTC

d_gene: -
j_gene: TRBJ2-7
abundance: -
len: 14
v_gene: TRBV6-1
CDR3aa: CASSSLILGHEQYF
CDR3nt: TGTGCCAGCAGTTCCCTAATACTAGGCCACGAGCAGTACTTC

d_gene: -
j_gene: TRBJ2-7
abundance: -
len: 14
v_gene: TRBV9
CDR3aa: CASSVVAGAREQYF
CDR3nt: TGTGCCAGCAGCGTAGTGGCAGGGGCGAGGGAGCAGTACTTC

d_gene: -
j_gene: TRBJ2-2
abundance: -
len: 17
v_gene: TRBV4-1
CDR3aa: CASSPSGGRRFEGELFF
CDR3nt: TGCGCCAGCAGCCCCTCCGGGGGCAGGAGATTCGAAGGGGAGCTGTTTTTT

d_gene: TRBD1
j_gene: TRBJ1-4
abundance: -
len: 14
v_gene: TRBV7-9
CDR3aa: CASSIDRGHEKLFF
CDR3nt: TGTGCCAGCAGCATCGACAGGGGGCATGAAAAACTGTTTTTT

d_gene: -
j_gene: TRBJ1-3
abundance: -
len: 15
v_gene: TRBV9
CDR3aa: CASSVGSVTGNTIYF
CDR3nt: TGTGCCAGCAGCGTAGGGTCGGTAACTGGAAACACCATATATTTT

d_gene: TRBD1
j_gene: TRBJ1-5
abundance: -
len: 19
v_gene: TRBV5-1
CDR3aa: CASSRYRGTSFLSNQPQHF
CDR3nt: TGCGCCAGCAGCCGATACAGGGGGACCTCTTTTCTGAGCAATCAGCCCCAGCATTTT

d_gene: -
j_gene: TRBJ1-5
abundance: -
len: 15
v_gene: TRBV10-3
CDR3aa: CAISEFRVLSQPQHF
CDR3nt: TGTGCCATCAGTGAGTTCCGGGTTTTGAGTCAGCCCCAGCATTTT

d_gene: TRBD1
j_gene: TRBJ1-1
abundance: -
len: 14
v_gene: TRBV7-8
CDR3aa: CASSSGQGWTEAFF
CDR3nt: TGTGCCAGCAGCTCGGGACAGGGCTGGACTGAAGCTTTCTTT

d_gene: -
j_gene: TRBJ1-1
abundance: few
len: 13
v_gene: TRBV5-4
CDR3aa: CASSLEPNTEAFF
CDR3nt: TGTGCCAGCAGCTTGGAGCCGAACACTGAAGCTTTCTTT

d_gene: -
j_gene: TRBJ1-5
abundance: -
len: 14
v_gene: TRBV5-1
CDR3aa: CASSSGVGNQPQHF
CDR3nt: TGCGCCAGCAGCTCCGGGGTGGGGAATCAGCCCCAGCATTTT

d_gene: -
j_gene: TRBJ1-1
abundance: -
len: 13
v_gene: TRBV6-6
CDR3aa: CASSSMGPAEAFF
CDR3nt: TGTGCCAGCAGTTCCATGGGACCGGCTGAAGCTTTCTTT